These 7 T cell receptor beta chains were all obtained from the same sample, sequenced in a study of blood T cell repertoires in COVID-19. This table comes from immunoSEQ multiplex PCR, and its TCRdb copy is limited to in-frame clones, with some not included. The sample lists 200,000 to 250,000 clones, around 85% occurring once. Sequencing used peripheral blood. These receptors were obtained from a woman between 40 and 55 years old with active or convalescent COVID-19.

The chain combines TRBV6-5 with TRBJ1-3; D not certain. Germline loops: CDR1 MNHEY, CDR2 SVGAGI. The CDR3 contains 12 residues. The CDR3 loop reads CASGLSGNTIYF. CDR3 coding DNA: TGTGCATCGGGTCTCTCTGGAAACACCATATATTTT.

The chain combines TRBV5-4 with TRBJ1-3, with D maybe TRBD1 (5 bases). This CDR3 comprises 15 residues. Trimming cost V 4 bases and J 2 bases, with 13 bases left between them. Per germline, CDR1 SGHNT and CDR2 YYREEE (reference sequence). The CDR3 sequence: CASSPAGGAGNTIYF. The CDR3 region has the DNA TGTGCCAGCAGCCCAGCTGGAGGGGCTGGAAACACCATATATTTT.

The CDR3 reads CASSVGSSDSYNEQFF. The CDR3 DNA reads TGTGCCAGCAGCGTAGGGTCGAGCGACTCCTACAATGAGCAGTTCTTC. This chain connects TRBV9 to TRBJ2-1; D call uncertain. Germline V gene data show CDR1 as SGDLS and CDR2 as YYNGEE. V was clipped by 0 bases and J by 0 bases, with 10 bases between them. This CDR3 is built from 16 residues.

This chain connects TRBV5-6 to TRBJ1-4; D is unresolved. The CDR3 contains 14 residues. V gave up 4 bases and J gave up 0 bases, with 7 bases separating them. CDR1 is SGHDT, CDR2 YYEEEE, per germline. As DNA, the CDR3 is TGTGCCAGCAGCCCTCTTGCAACTAATGAAAAACTGTTTTTT. The encoded protein is CASSPLATNEKLFF. Using reference TRBV5-6 and TRBJ1-4 for the parts outside the CDR3, the full variable domain is DAGVTQSPTHLIKTRGQQVTLRCSPKSGHDTVSWYQQALGQGPQFIFQYYEEEERQRGNFPDRFSGHQFPNYSSELNVNALLLGDSALYLCASSPLATNEKLFFGSGTQLSVL.

This clone was detected only a few times. The chain is built from TRBV28 and TRBJ2-7, with 7 bases aligning to TRBD2. After removal of 8 bases from V and 1 base from J, the junction contained 5 bases not matched to a gene. The CDR3 has 13 amino acids. The V gene's germline CDR1 is MDHEN and CDR2 SYDVKM. In DNA form, the CDR3 reads TGTGCCAGCGGCGGGGGTACTTCCTACGAGCAGTACGTC. Its protein is CASGGGTSYEQYV.

The genes are TRBV6-2 or TRBV6-3 and TRBJ2-1; D is ambiguous. Germline V gene data show CDR1 as MNHEY and CDR2 as SVGEGT. V was shortened by 4 bases and J by 0 bases, with 13 bases between the two germline ends. This CDR3 is 16 amino acids long. The CDR3 DNA is TGTGCCAGCAGTTTTGGGCTTACGAGCTCCTACAATGAGCAGTTCTTC. It translates to CASSFGLTSSYNEQFF.

This chain uses TRBV28 with TRBJ1-2; 7 nucleotides match TRBD1. The CDR3 runs to 16 residues. Germline V gives CDR1 MDHEN, CDR2 SYDVKM. Trimming at V came to 1 base and at J to 1 base, leaving 6 bases not matched to a gene. CDR3 nucleotides: TGTGCCAGCAGTTTATCCGGGACAGCCTTTAACTATGGCTACACCTTC. Translation gives CASSLSGTAFNYGYTF.